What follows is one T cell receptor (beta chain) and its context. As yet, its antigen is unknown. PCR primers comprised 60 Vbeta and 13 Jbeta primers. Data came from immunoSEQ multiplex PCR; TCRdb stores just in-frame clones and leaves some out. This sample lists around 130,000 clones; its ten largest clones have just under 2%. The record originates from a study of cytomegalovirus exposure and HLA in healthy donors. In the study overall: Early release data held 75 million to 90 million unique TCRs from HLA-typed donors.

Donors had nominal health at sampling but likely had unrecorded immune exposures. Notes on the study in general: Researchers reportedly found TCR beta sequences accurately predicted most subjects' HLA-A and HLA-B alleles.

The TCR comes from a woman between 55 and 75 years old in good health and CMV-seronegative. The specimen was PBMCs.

The CDR3 DNA is TGTGCCAGCAGCTCGACACCTGATCAGCCCCAGCATTTT. Translated: CASSSTPDQPQHF. This chain uses TRBV5-4 with TRBJ1-5, with D uncertain. The CDR3 has 13 residues. Trimming stripped 3 bases from V and 5 bases from J, with 9 bases between. Germline assignment: CDR1 SGHNT and CDR2 YYREEE (reference sequence). The complete variable domain, with remaining parts taken from reference TRBV5-4 and TRBJ1-5, reads ETGVTQSPTHLIKTRGQQVTLRCSSQSGHNTVSWYQQALGQGPQFIFQYYREEENGRGNFPPRFSGLQFPNYSSELNVNALELDDSALYLCASSSTPDQPQHFGDGTRLSIL.